This T cell receptor (beta chain) was obtained from a study of a mutant IDH1 vaccine in newly diagnosed glioma. Study-level information: Investigators started vaccination 4-6 weeks after radiotherapy alone, or with temozolomide cycles. Scheduled at week 35, visit V12 preceded visit V13, held at week 47. Study-level results: Vaccination elicited immune responses in approximately 93% of patients.

The CDR3 contains 15 residues. Trimming took off 1 base at V and 2 bases at J, with 7 bases between the two ends. From germline, CDR1 is SGHRS and CDR2 YFSETQ. Noted time point: week 35, safety follow-up. Vaccination comprised doses that each held 300 ug of mutant IDH1 20-mer peptide, plus topical imiquimod. Across weeks 1, 3, 5, 7, 11, 15, 19 and 23, patients received a vaccination each time, eight in all. TCRdb's table, derived via immunoSEQ multiplex PCR, lists solely in-frame clones and lacks some. Of roughly 38,000 clones in the sample, 85% to 90% were seen once. Note on this clone: The antigen remains unidentified.

The receptor's source is a man aged 35-49 years with glioma. The sequencing here drew on PBMCs, taken from a glioma patient whose treatment included an IDH1 peptide vaccine. The gene calls are TRBV5-1 and TRBJ2-6; D is unclear. The DNA for the CDR3 is TGCGCCAGCAGCTTGCTTGCACCTGGGGCCAACGTCCTGACTTTC. The encoded protein is CASSLLAPGANVLTF. Together with reference TRBV5-1 and TRBJ2-6, the CDR3 gives the full variable domain: KAGVTQTPRYLIKTRGQQVTLSCSPISGHRSVSWYQQTPGQGLQFLFEYFSETQRNKGNFPGRFSGRQFSNSRSEMNVSTLELGDSALYLCASSLLAPGANVLTFGAGSRLTVL.